The 24 T cell receptor beta chains reported below all come from one sample, sequenced in a study of control samples from healthy donors and cancer patients. Using immunoSEQ multiplex PCR, the repertoire was profiled, and TCRdb retains in-frame clones only, with some absent. The table shows about 150,000 clones, with approximately 96% occurring only once. The sequenced material came from blood. The receptors were sampled from a man aged 35-49 years in good health.

The chain has TRBV19 and TRBJ1-1, with 9 bases lining up with TRBD1. V lost 7 bases, J lost 4 bases, and 10 bases stayed unmatched. CDR3 length: 15 amino acids. Germline lookup yields CDR1 LNHDA and CDR2 SQIVND (reference sequence). The CDR3 DNA follows: TGTGCCAGTAAGCCAAATCCGGGACAGGGCACTGAAGCTTTCTTT. Protein: CASKPNPGQGTEAFF.

The chain employs TRBV4-1 and TRBJ2-7; TRBD1 matches at 11 bases. The V gene's germline CDR1 is MGHRA and CDR2 YSYEKL. After removal of 1 base from V and 1 base from J, the junction contained 9 bases not matched to a gene. The CDR3 extends over 18 amino acids. CDR3: CASSQGGAGTGGSYEQYF. DNA of the CDR3: TGCGCCAGCAGCCAAGGAGGTGCAGGGACAGGGGGATCCTACGAGCAGTACTTC.

This chain connects TRBV23-1 to TRBJ2-7, with 7 nucleotides matching TRBD1. TRBV23-1 is an ORF, and what it does is uncertain. V was clipped by 8 bases and J by 0 bases; unmatched bases: 7. The CDR3 sequence is 14 residues long. The CDR3 nucleotides read TGCGCCAGCCACGTCGGGACAGTCTCCTACGAGCAGTACTTC. Its translation: CASHVGTVSYEQYF.

This clone was found once. The chain combines TRBV7-2 with TRBJ1-1, with D maybe TRBD1 (5 bases). The CDR3 totals 13 residues. Trimming left V 3 bases short and J 6 bases short, with 11 bases between. The germline V gene has CDR1 SGHTA and CDR2 FQGNSA. CDR3: CASSLTQVPEAFF. In DNA, the CDR3 is TGTGCCAGCAGCTTGACACAGGTCCCTGAAGCTTTCTTT.

V is TRBV19 and J is TRBJ1-3, with a possible D match to TRBD1 (5 bases). Germline V gives CDR1 LNHDA, CDR2 SQIVND (reference sequence). Trimming removed 5 bases at V and 11 bases at J, with 19 bases between. The CDR3 covers 14 residues. CDR3 protein: CASSPQGTRSAIYF. Written as DNA, the CDR3 is TGTGCCAGTAGTCCTCAGGGAACCAGGAGCGCCATATATTTT.

The chain recombines TRBV5-1 with TRBJ2-3, with 9 bases identical to TRBD2. Germline CDR1 is SGHRS and CDR2 is YFSETQ. The ends lost 3 bases at V and 6 bases at J; junction bases unmatched: 11. This CDR3 is built from 16 residues. Here the CDR3 reads CASSSSSSGALDTQYF. In DNA form, the CDR3 reads TGCGCCAGCAGCTCCTCCTCTAGCGGGGCTTTGGATACGCAGTATTTT.

This rearrangement joins TRBV10-1 to TRBJ2-1; TRBD2 agrees at 10 bases. The CDR3 loop spans 15 amino acids. The V gene's germline CDR1 is WNHNN and CDR2 SYGVQD (reference sequence). Unmatched junction bases numbered 7, after V lost 5 bases and J lost 6 bases. CDR3: CASSLRTSGVNEQFF. As DNA, the CDR3 is TGCGCCAGCAGTCTTCGAACTAGCGGGGTCAATGAGCAGTTCTTC.

The chain has TRBV5-6 and TRBJ1-2, with unresolved D. Germline CDR1 SGHDT, CDR2 YYEEEE. The CDR3 length is 14 residues. V was shortened by 2 bases and J by 2 bases, with 10 bases between the two germline ends. The CDR3 here is CASSLFQVNYGYTF. CDR3 DNA: TGTGCCAGCAGCTTATTTCAGGTCAACTATGGCTACACCTTC.

This clone was seen just once. The chain carries TRBV24-1 and TRBJ2-3; D gene uncertain. V gave up 4 bases and J gave up 4 bases, with 2 bases separating them. The germline V gene encodes CDR1 KGHDR and CDR2 SFDVKD. The CDR3 consists of 11 residues. The CDR3 sequence: CATSDADTQYF. The CDR3 bases are TGTGCCACCAGTGACGCAGATACGCAGTATTTT.

J is TRBJ1-2 and V is TRBV10-2; possible D gene TRBD1, 5 bases. Germline loops: CDR1 WSHSY, CDR2 SAAADI. The CDR3 runs 14 residues. V lost 3 bases to trimming and J lost 3 bases, with 11 bases between them. The CDR3 DNA is TGCGCCAGCAGTGACCCAGGGTGGGACTATGGCTACACCTTC. Translation: CASSDPGWDYGYTF.

This chain joins TRBV5-1 and TRBJ1-4; the D gene is possibly TRBD1 (5 bases). This CDR3 has 14 amino acids. The germline CDR1 and CDR2 sequences are SGHRS and YFSETQ. V lost 0 bases and J lost 4, with 7 bases in between. DNA for the CDR3: TGCGCCAGCAGCTTGGGGACAAGTAATGAAAAACTGTTTTTT. It yields the protein CASSLGTSNEKLFF.

The chain recombines TRBV7-2 with TRBJ2-7; D might be TRBD1 (6 bases). V lost 6 bases and J 0 bases, leaving 15 bases between the germline ends. The CDR3 loop spans 15 amino acids. CDR1 is SGHTA, CDR2 FQGNSA, per germline. CDR3 protein: CASRKGTTSSYEQYF. The CDR3 nucleotides are TGTGCCAGCAGAAAAGGGACAACGAGCTCCTACGAGCAGTACTTC. The entire variable domain, with the rest obtained from reference TRBV7-2 and TRBJ2-7, is as follows: GAGVSQSPSNKVTEKGKDVELRCDPISGHTALYWYRQSLGQGLEFLIYFQGNSAPDKSGLPSDRFSAERTGGSVSTLTIQRTQQEDSAVYLCASRKGTTSSYEQYFGPGTRLTVT.

The chain carries TRBV29-1 and TRBJ1-2; D is unresolved. With 7 bases removed from V and 8 bases from J, the gap between germline ends came to 14 bases. Germline CDR1 reads SQVTM; CDR2 reads ANQGSEA. There are 11 residues in the CDR3. The CDR3 nucleotides read TGCAGCGGCATATCTTTGGGGGGCTACACCTTC. Residues: CSGISLGGYTF. Drawing the rest from reference TRBV29-1 and TRBJ1-2, the complete variable domain is SAVISQKPSRDICQRGTSLTIQCQVDSQVTMMFWYRQQPGQSLTLIATANQGSEATYESGFVIDKFPISRPNLTFSTLTVSNMSPEDSSIYLCSGISLGGYTFGSGTRLTVV.

The chain recombines TRBV21-1 with TRBJ2-7; the listed D gene, TRBD1, was not tested against the DNA. TRBV21-1 has pseudogene status. The CDR3 runs 13 residues. The CDR3 DNA reads TGTGCCAGCAGGCGTAGGCGACAGGGACACGAGTACTTC. It codes for CASRRRRQGHEYF.

J is TRBJ1-2 and V is TRBV7-9, with 9 positions matching TRBD1. J lost 4 bases, V lost 4 bases, and 10 bases had no gene match. CDR1 is SEHNR, CDR2 FQNEAQ, per germline (reference sequence). CDR3 length: 16 amino acids. CDR3 amino acids: CASSSTGTGSPYGYTF. Here the CDR3 DNA reads TGTGCCAGCAGCTCCACCGGGACAGGGAGCCCCTATGGCTACACCTTC.

This clone was picked up one time. The chain combines TRBV5-1 with TRBJ2-3, with 7 bases matching TRBD1. Unmatched junction bases numbered 3, after V lost 4 bases and J lost 1 base. The CDR3 length is 14 residues. Germline CDR1 reads SGHRS; CDR2 reads YFSETQ. Here the CDR3 DNA reads TGCGCCAGCAGCCCCGACAGGGGCACAGATACGCAGTATTTT. Translated, it gives CASSPDRGTDTQYF.

The chain has TRBV5-1 and TRBJ1-2, with a weak D call TRBD1 (6 bases). There are 13 residues in the CDR3. Trimming stripped 0 bases from V and 8 bases from J, with 11 bases between. In germline, CDR1 is SGHRS, CDR2 YFSETQ. DNA of the CDR3: TGCGCCAGCAGCTTGGAGGGGGTAGACGGCTACACCTTC. Translating gives CASSLEGVDGYTF.

V and J are TRBV7-2 and TRBJ2-7; 9 nucleotides match TRBD1. CDR1 and CDR2 (germline): SGHTA, FQGNSA. CDR3 size: 16 residues. Trimming removed 6 bases from V and 6 bases from J; junction bases left unmatched: 15. CDR3 in DNA: TGTGCCAGCAGTTTACAACCGGGACAGGGAGTCGGCGAGCAGTACTTC. Amino acids: CASSLQPGQGVGEQYF.

This clone was seen once. The CDR3, as DNA: TGTGCCAGCAGCTCTCAGGGGACTTCCTACGAGCAGTACTTC. Translation: CASSSQGTSYEQYF. The chain joins TRBV11-2 to TRBJ2-7; D could derive from TRBD1 or TRBD2 (6 bases each). Trimming removed 4 bases at V and 1 base at J, with 11 bases between. The CDR3 sequence is 14 residues long. Germline V gives CDR1 SGHAT, CDR2 FQNNGV.

This clone was recorded once. J is TRBJ1-1 and V is TRBV28; D is possibly TRBD1 (6 bases). CDR3 length: 13 residues. The germline CDR1 and CDR2 sequences are MDHEN and SYDVKM. V was pared by 7 bases and J by 6 bases, with 15 bases between. CDR3 sequence (DNA): TGTGCCAGCAAGCCAGGGGCTAATGCTGAAGCTTTCTTT. It yields the protein CASKPGANAEAFF.

The V gene is TRBV4-3, the J gene TRBJ1-2, with 10 bases identical to TRBD1. This CDR3 has 16 residues. Germline assignment: CDR1 LGHNA and CDR2 YSLEER. V dropped 0 bases and J dropped 8; count of bases not matched to a gene: 9. In DNA, the CDR3 is TGCGCCAGCAGCCAAGATCTCTGGACAGGGGGTAAAGGCTACACCTTC. Translated, it gives CASSQDLWTGGKGYTF.

J is TRBJ1-4 and V is TRBV5-5; tentative D call: TRBD1 (5 bases). Germline assignment: CDR1 SGHKS and CDR2 YYEKEE (reference sequence). The CDR3 runs to 16 residues. V shed 3 bases and J shed 3 bases, with 15 bases lying between them. This chain's CDR3 is CASSSKWGSANEKLFF. The CDR3 bases are TGTGCCAGCAGCTCGAAATGGGGCTCAGCTAATGAAAAACTGTTTTTT.

The chain uses TRBV5-1 and TRBJ1-1; TRBD1 is a possible D gene (6 bases). Trimming stripped 5 bases from V and 4 bases from J, with 15 bases between. Germline V gene sequence: CDR1 SGHRS, CDR2 YFSETQ. This CDR3 region has 14 residues. CDR3 nucleotides: TGCGCCAGCAGTCCACAGGGAGGGGGCACTGAAGCTTTCTTT. Translated, it gives CASSPQGGGTEAFF.

The CDR3 reads CASSEGRGDTQYF. CDR3 bases: TGTGCCAGCAGTGAAGGGCGGGGAGATACGCAGTATTTT. The chain recombines TRBV6-1 with TRBJ2-3, with D perhaps TRBD2 (6 bases). The V end lost 1 base, the J end lost 5 bases, and 7 bases lay between the germline ends. Germline loops: CDR1 MNHNS, CDR2 SASEGT. The CDR3 runs to 13 residues.